A selection of T cell receptor beta chains follows, all from one sample in a study of siplizumab effects on memory and regulatory T cells. Using immunoSEQ multiplex PCR, the repertoire was profiled, and TCRdb retains in-frame clones only, with some absent. The sample lists around 100,000 clones, around 92% occurring once. Specimen: CD4+ T cells sorted from blood. These receptors were collected from a human donor in good health. Some clones in this sample may be carry-over from other donors' samples. The CDR3 runs from the conserved cysteine through the conserved F or W. The order of the fields is D gene, V gene, clone size, J gene, CDR3 DNA, CDR3 protein. D genes are given only for firm matches. Where a row states a size, it is once, few, many or the class of an expanded clone; other rows omit it.

D gene: -
V gene: TRBV7-9
clone size: -
J gene: TRBJ2-1
CDR3 DNA: TGTGCCAGCAGCACCGGAGGTGGGTTCTACAATGAGCAGTTCTTC
CDR3 protein: CASSTGGGFYNEQFF

D gene: TRBD2
V gene: TRBV7-9
clone size: -
J gene: TRBJ2-7
CDR3 DNA: TGTGCCAGCAGCTTAGTACTAGCGGGGCTATACGAGCAGTACTTC
CDR3 protein: CASSLVLAGLYEQYF

D gene: TRBD1
V gene: TRBV7-2
clone size: -
J gene: TRBJ1-1
CDR3 DNA: TGTGCCAGCAGCTTAGTGACAGGGTCAGAAGCTTTCTTT
CDR3 protein: CASSLVTGSEAFF

D gene: -
V gene: TRBV7-9
clone size: -
J gene: TRBJ1-1
CDR3 DNA: TGTGCCAGCAGTTCAAACCGGGGGCCGTGGGCTTTCTTT
CDR3 protein: CASSSNRGPWAFF

D gene: -
V gene: TRBV28
clone size: -
J gene: TRBJ2-1
CDR3 DNA: TGTGCCAGCAGTTTAGACCGCGTAGCACTCTCCTACAATGAGCAGTTCTTC
CDR3 protein: CASSLDRVALSYNEQFF

D gene: TRBD1
V gene: TRBV5-6
clone size: -
J gene: TRBJ2-3
CDR3 DNA: TGTGCCAGCAGCCGGGACAGGGGAAGCACAGATACGCAGTATTTT
CDR3 protein: CASSRDRGSTDTQYF

D gene: -
V gene: TRBV6-6
clone size: -
J gene: TRBJ1-1
CDR3 DNA: TGTGCCAGCACCGCCCGACAAAACACTGAAGCTTTCTTT
CDR3 protein: CASTARQNTEAFF

D gene: -
V gene: TRBV11-2
clone size: once
J gene: TRBJ1-5
CDR3 DNA: TGTGCCAGCAGCAGGCAGGGCTACAATCAGCCCCAGCATTTT
CDR3 protein: CASSRQGYNQPQHF

D gene: -
V gene: TRBV7-9
clone size: -
J gene: TRBJ2-1
CDR3 DNA: TGTGCCAGCAGTTCAGCGGCAAGCTCCTACAATGAGCAGTTCTTC
CDR3 protein: CASSSAASSYNEQFF

D gene: -
V gene: TRBV14
clone size: -
J gene: TRBJ1-5
CDR3 DNA: TGTGCCAGCAGCCAAGATCCCGATTATAGCAATCAGCCCCAGCATTTT
CDR3 protein: CASSQDPDYSNQPQHF

D gene: -
V gene: TRBV28
clone size: once
J gene: TRBJ1-1
CDR3 DNA: TGTGCCAGCAGTGGCACTGAAGCTTTCTTT
CDR3 protein: CASSGTEAFF

D gene: -
V gene: TRBV2
clone size: few
J gene: TRBJ2-7
CDR3 DNA: TGTGCCAGCAGTCATCCGACCTACGAGCAGTACTTC
CDR3 protein: CASSHPTYEQYF

D gene: -
V gene: TRBV4-2
clone size: -
J gene: TRBJ1-3
CDR3 DNA: TGTGCCAGCAGCCAAGAGGGACATTCTGGAAACACCATATATTTT
CDR3 protein: CASSQEGHSGNTIYF

D gene: TRBD1
V gene: TRBV15
clone size: -
J gene: TRBJ2-1
CDR3 DNA: TGTGCCACCAGTCTCGGCGGACAGGGTCCCTACAATGAGCAGTTCTTC
CDR3 protein: CATSLGGQGPYNEQFF

D gene: TRBD2
V gene: TRBV19
clone size: -
J gene: TRBJ2-5
CDR3 DNA: TGTGCCAGTAGTATACACCGGACTAGCGGGGTCGGGGAGACCCAGTACTTC
CDR3 protein: CASSIHRTSGVGETQYF

D gene: TRBD1
V gene: TRBV6-1
clone size: -
J gene: TRBJ2-2
CDR3 DNA: TGTGCCAGCAGTTCTCCGGGACAGTACACCGGGGAGCTGTTTTTT
CDR3 protein: CASSSPGQYTGELFF

D gene: TRBD1
V gene: TRBV9
clone size: -
J gene: TRBJ1-6
CDR3 DNA: TGTGCCAGCAGCTCCTCTCAAGGGGGCGATTCACCCCTCCACTTT
CDR3 protein: CASSSSQGGDSPLHF

D gene: TRBD1
V gene: TRBV5-1
clone size: -
J gene: TRBJ1-1
CDR3 DNA: TGCGCCAGCAGTTCGAACAGGGGGCTGGCTGAAGCTTTCTTT
CDR3 protein: CASSSNRGLAEAFF

D gene: -
V gene: TRBV11-3
clone size: -
J gene: TRBJ1-1
CDR3 DNA: TGTGCCAGCAGCCTAATGGGCGCGAACACTGAAGCTTTCTTT
CDR3 protein: CASSLMGANTEAFF

D gene: -
V gene: TRBV7-9
clone size: -
J gene: TRBJ1-1
CDR3 DNA: TGTGCCAGCACCGGGCTCAGGAACACTGAAGCTTTCTTT
CDR3 protein: CASTGLRNTEAFF

D gene: -
V gene: TRBV30
clone size: -
J gene: TRBJ1-3
CDR3 DNA: TGTGCCTGGAGTAATCCACGAGGCTCTGGAAACACCATATATTTT
CDR3 protein: CAWSNPRGSGNTIYF

D gene: -
V gene: TRBV28
clone size: -
J gene: TRBJ1-5
CDR3 DNA: TGTGCCAGCAGTTGGGGGGGTCAGCCCCAGCATTTT
CDR3 protein: CASSWGGQPQHF

D gene: -
V gene: TRBV5-6
clone size: once
J gene: TRBJ2-7
CDR3 DNA: TGTGCCAGCAGCTTGCCCGGAATCTACGAGCAGTACTTC
CDR3 protein: CASSLPGIYEQYF

D gene: -
V gene: TRBV5-8
clone size: once
J gene: TRBJ2-3
CDR3 DNA: TGTGCCAGCAGCTTGGGGCTCGAAGGTACAGATACGCAGTATTTT
CDR3 protein: CASSLGLEGTDTQYF

D gene: -
V gene: TRBV19
clone size: -
J gene: TRBJ1-1
CDR3 DNA: TGTGCCAGTACTAGATCTGACGGGGAAGGCACTGAAGCTTTCTTT
CDR3 protein: CASTRSDGEGTEAFF

D gene: TRBD2
V gene: TRBV5-1
clone size: -
J gene: TRBJ2-7
CDR3 DNA: TGCGCCAGCCGCGTCGAGGGACTAGCGGGAGTAGGAGAGCAGTACTTC
CDR3 protein: CASRVEGLAGVGEQYF

D gene: -
V gene: TRBV6-6
clone size: -
J gene: TRBJ2-5
CDR3 DNA: TGTGCCAGCAGTTTCGGGGAAGAGACCCAGTACTTC
CDR3 protein: CASSFGEETQYF

D gene: -
V gene: TRBV7-9
clone size: -
J gene: TRBJ1-2
CDR3 DNA: TGTGCCAGCAGCTATAAGGACAGAAACTATGGCTACACCTTC
CDR3 protein: CASSYKDRNYGYTF

D gene: TRBD1
V gene: TRBV6-1
clone size: -
J gene: TRBJ1-1
CDR3 DNA: TGTGCCAGCAGGACAGGGGAATGGACTGAAGCTTTCTTT
CDR3 protein: CASRTGEWTEAFF

D gene: TRBD1
V gene: TRBV11-2
clone size: few
J gene: TRBJ2-7
CDR3 DNA: TGTGCCAGCAGCTTAGGGACAGGGGGCCCCTACGAGCAGTACTTC
CDR3 protein: CASSLGTGGPYEQYF

D gene: -
V gene: TRBV18
clone size: -
J gene: TRBJ2-3
CDR3 DNA: TGTGCCAGCTCACCTAACCAAGGCGGTTACCGCACAGATACGCAGTATTTT
CDR3 protein: CASSPNQGGYRTDTQYF